This T cell receptor beta chain was sequenced in a study of blood T cells in healthy people across ages (dated by TCRdb to the mid-2010s). With respect to the entire study: In model experiments, roughly one uniquely barcoded TCR beta cDNA molecule per two T cells was captured by template switching. To track age-related changes in TCR beta repertoire diversity, the study relied on deep sequencing normalized with unique cDNA molecular identifiers. Four age groups were formed from the donors: young (average approximately 17 years), middle-aged (approximately 39), aged (roughly 58) and long-lived (around 82). To avoid experimental bias, donors of different ages were spread randomly across the sequencing lanes. Two additional independent replicas of 1 million unique cDNA reads from the same blood draw were analyzed for two donors (one aged 18 to 30 and one aged 80 or older). Findings and caveats that apply to the study as a whole: Compared with the aged group, the long-lived group had more naive CD4+ T cells, fewer expanded clones and increased TCR diversity, suggesting age selection. Observed TCR beta diversity per million T cells fell roughly linearly with age, and a significant reduction was already apparent by age around 40. A strong correlation was found between observed TCR beta diversity and the percentage of naive T cells measured by flow cytometry. Donor CMV infection status was unknown, potentially confounding age-related changes in expanded clonotypes. Estimates of total diversity from one million sequenced T cells were regarded as lower bounds and underestimates. Because profiling used bulk unsorted PBMCs, naive and antigen-experienced compartments could not be compared conclusively.

V is pruned by 7 bases and J by 3 bases, leaving 13 bases of the junction without a gene match. Spanning cysteine to phenylalanine, the CDR3 consists of 18 amino acids. This entry keeps only the CDR3 DNA: 54 bases, framed from base 1. From the germline V gene, CDR1 is SGDLS and CDR2 is YYNGEE. Donors were 40 or so systemically healthy Caucasian individuals from Russia aged roughly 6 to 90 years. About 10 milliliters of peripheral blood were drawn from each donor into EDTA-treated Vacutainer tubes. PBMCs were isolated by Ficoll-Paque density-gradient centrifugation, with at least 6 million obtained per sample. Total RNA, at least 6 micrograms per sample, was extracted from PBMCs with Trizol reagent. Naive CD45RAhigh/CD27high T cell percentages were measured by flow cytometry on a PBMC aliquot from every donor. The library was built by means of 5' RACE. The reads were generated on an Illumina HiSeq 2500. A second PCR of roughly 7 to 12 cycles was performed with a sample-barcoded 5' primer and a J-beta primer mix. A template-switch 5' adaptor carrying 12 random nucleotides introduced a unique molecular identifier onto each TCR beta cDNA molecule. Each sample yielded at least 3 million CDR3-containing paired-end reads. The Mint cDNA synthesis kit, primed by a TRBC-specific oligonucleotide, was used to synthesize first-strand cDNA from all RNA. Following uracil-DNA glycosylase treatment, all cDNA underwent a first 18-cycle PCR with the universal primers M1SS and BC2_uni_R. The study's own analysis went as follows. Normalization of each sample was performed by random selection of 1 million high-quality reads, each carrying a distinct molecular identifier. Instead of being binned into consensus sequences, reads that shared molecular identifiers were thrown out. MiTCR, run with a Q25 quality threshold and the strictest error-elimination algorithm, handled CDR3 identification, clonotype clustering and error correction. A nonparametric unseen species model with Euler transformation was used to estimate a lower bound on total TCR beta diversity. TCRdb reworked the public reads: Q25 trimming with fastp, MiXCR clone assembly, productive beta chains retained. Identical CDR3 protein sequences are pooled into one entry, listed with their most common genes and DNA. The V and J calls were determined by TCRdb, not by the authors. This sample is represented by about 1.6 million distinct CDR3 sequences; about 35% of them were singletons. The ten most abundant clones make up about 11% of the sample.

Comments on this clonotype: No cognate antigen has been identified for it. There are no base qualities to consult, and no much larger clone falls within one base.

The sequence links TRBV9 to TRBJ2-3; the junction holds 14 bases that match TRBD2. Sequencing was performed on blood. The sequence was collected from a woman aged 25-40 years in good health. The CDR3 region has the sequence CASATGLAGGGGTDTQYF. The DNA is TGTGCCAGCGCAACTGGACTAGCGGGAGGCGGCGGGACAGATACGCAGTATTTT.